This T cell receptor (beta chain) was obtained from a study of cytomegalovirus exposure and HLA in healthy donors. Trimming removed 7 bases from V and 3 bases from J, with 25 bases in between. From germline, CDR1 is MNHGY and CDR2 SAAAGT. The CDR3 loop spans 18 amino acids. This clone was seen a handful of times. Its antigen is unidentified. Study-wide results and caveats: Because they were indistinguishable, some V segments, including TRBV6-2 and TRBV6-3, were excluded.

PCR was performed using 60 Vbeta and 13 Jbeta primers. Measured with immunoSEQ multiplex PCR; TCRdb has only the in-frame clones, and not every one. The sample has approximately 140,000 clones, 73% seen once. This sequence was found in a woman aged 35 to 49 in good health and CMV-seronegative. The sample was PBMCs. V is TRBV6-8 and J is TRBJ1-5; D is perhaps TRBD1 (6 bases). DNA of the CDR3: TGTGCCAGCACCCTCACCCCCCCCAACGACAGGCCCAATCAGCCCCAGCATTTT. Amino acid sequence: CASTLTPPNDRPNQPQHF.